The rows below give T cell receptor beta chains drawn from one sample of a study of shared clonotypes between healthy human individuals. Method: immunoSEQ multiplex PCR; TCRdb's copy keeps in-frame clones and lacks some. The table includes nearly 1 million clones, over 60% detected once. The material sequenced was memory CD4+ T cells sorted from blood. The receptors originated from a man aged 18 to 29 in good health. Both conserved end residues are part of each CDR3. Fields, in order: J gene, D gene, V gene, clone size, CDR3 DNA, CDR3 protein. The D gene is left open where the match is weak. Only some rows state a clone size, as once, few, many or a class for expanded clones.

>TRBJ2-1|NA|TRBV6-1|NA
TGTGCCAGCAGCTACACATCGGGCTCCTACAATGAGCAGTTCTTC
CASSYTSGSYNEQFF
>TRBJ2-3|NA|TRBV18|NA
TGTGCCAGCTCACCACCGGGGCGCGGGCCCCCATATACAGATACGCAGTATTTT
CASSPPGRGPPYTDTQYF
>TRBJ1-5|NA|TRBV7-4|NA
TGTGCCAGCAGCGCCGATTGGGATTACTCTCATCTGGGTCGACATTTT
CASSADWDYSHLGRHF
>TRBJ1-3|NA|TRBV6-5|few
TGTGCCAGCAGTTACGACGGACGAAACACCATATATTTT
CASSYDGRNTIYF
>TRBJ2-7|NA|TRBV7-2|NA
TGTGCCAGCAGCTCAGTAGCGTCGAGCTCCTACGAGCAGTACTTC
CASSSVASSSYEQYF
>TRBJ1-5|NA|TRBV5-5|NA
TGTGCCAGCAGCTTGGGCAGGGAGCGAGGTCAGCCCCAGCATTTT
CASSLGRERGQPQHF
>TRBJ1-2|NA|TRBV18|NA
TGTGCCAGCTCACCAGCAGCTAACTATGGCTACACCTTC
CASSPAANYGYTF
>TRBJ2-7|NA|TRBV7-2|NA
TGTGCCAGCAGCTTACAAGGGACTGCTGCCTACGAGCAGTACTTC
CASSLQGTAAYEQYF
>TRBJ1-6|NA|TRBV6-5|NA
TGTGCCAGCAGCCCGGGGGCCCCTTATAATTCACCCCTCCACTTT
CASSPGAPYNSPLHF
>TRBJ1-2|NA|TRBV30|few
TGTGCCTGGAAGGGTGGAGGCTATGGCTACACCTTC
CAWKGGGYGYTF
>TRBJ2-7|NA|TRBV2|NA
TGTGCCAGCACCGCGGGGTCCTACGAGCAGTACTTC
CASTAGSYEQYF
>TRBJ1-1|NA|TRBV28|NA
TGTGCCAGCAGCCCCCTCCCTCTCAACCCCCCGAACACTGAAGCTTTCTTT
CASSPLPLNPPNTEAFF
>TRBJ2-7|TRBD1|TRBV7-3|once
TGTGCCAGCAGGTACGGGACAGGGATCTCCTACGAGCAGTACTTC
CASRYGTGISYEQYF
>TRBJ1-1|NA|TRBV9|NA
TGTGCCAGCAGTGCAGTAACGCAGGGAAACACTGAAGCTTTCTTT
CASSAVTQGNTEAFF
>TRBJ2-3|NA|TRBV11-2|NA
TGTGCCAGCAGCTTAACCGGGGGCGCCGCAGATACGCAGTATTTT
CASSLTGGAADTQYF
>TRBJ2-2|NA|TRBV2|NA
TGTGCCACCGGACTTAACCCCACCGGGGAGCTGTTTTTT
CATGLNPTGELFF
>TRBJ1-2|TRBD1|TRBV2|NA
TGTGCCAGCAGTGGGACAGGGGAGTATGGCTACACCTTC
CASSGTGEYGYTF
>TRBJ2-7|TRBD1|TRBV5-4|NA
TGTGCCAGCAGCCGGGGACAGGGGGTGAGCTACGAGCAGTACTTC
CASSRGQGVSYEQYF
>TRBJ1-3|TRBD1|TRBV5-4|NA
TGTGCCAGCAGCTCATCCTTTAGGGGGCTCTCTGGAAACACCATATATTTT
CASSSSFRGLSGNTIYF
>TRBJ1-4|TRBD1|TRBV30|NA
TGTGCCTGGAACCAGGGGGCTAATGAAAAACTGTTTTTT
CAWNQGANEKLFF
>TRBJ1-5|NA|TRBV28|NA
TGTGCCAGCAAGGACTTGTTACAGCCCCAGCATTTT
CASKDLLQPQHF
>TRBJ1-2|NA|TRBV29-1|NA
TGCAGCGTTGGGTCAGATGGCTACACCTTC
CSVGSDGYTF
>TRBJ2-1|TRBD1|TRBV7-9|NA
TGTGCCAGCAGCTTATTACAGGGGAATGAGCAGTTCTTC
CASSLLQGNEQFF
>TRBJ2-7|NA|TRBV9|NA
TGTGCCAGCAGCGTAGCTGGATTAGGGCGCGACGAGCAGTACTTC
CASSVAGLGRDEQYF
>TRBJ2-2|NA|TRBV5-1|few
TGCGCCAGCAGCCTGACGTCCGGGGAGCTGTTTTTT
CASSLTSGELFF
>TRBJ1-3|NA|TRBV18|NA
TGTGCCAGCTCACCACCGGCACAGGGAAGAAACACCATATATTTT
CASSPPAQGRNTIYF
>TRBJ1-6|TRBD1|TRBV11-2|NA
TGTGCCAGCAGCCACGGGACAGGCAATTCACCCCTCCACTTT
CASSHGTGNSPLHF
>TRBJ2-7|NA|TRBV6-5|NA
TGTGCCAGCAGGACGAGTGCCAGGTCCATCTACGAGCAGTACTTC
CASRTSARSIYEQYF
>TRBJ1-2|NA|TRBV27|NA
TGTGCCAGCGGCAGGATTGGGAGTTCATTAGAGGGCTACACCTTC
CASGRIGSSLEGYTF
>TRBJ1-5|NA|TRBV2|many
TGTGCCAGCAGTGACCAGAATAGAGACAATCAGCCCCAGCATTTT
CASSDQNRDNQPQHF
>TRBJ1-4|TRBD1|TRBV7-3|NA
TGTGCCAGCAGCCAAACCGGACAGGTGGGGGAAAAACTGTTTTTT
CASSQTGQVGEKLFF
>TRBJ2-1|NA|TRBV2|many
TGTGCCAGCAGTGAAACTGGTGGAGGGAACAATGAGCAGTTCTTC
CASSETGGGNNEQFF
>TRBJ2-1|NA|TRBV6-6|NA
TGTGCCAGCAGTTACACCTTTGGAACAAACGAGCAGTTCTTC
CASSYTFGTNEQFF
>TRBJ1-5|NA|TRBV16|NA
TGTGCCAGCAGCCAGGGGAGGGCCCCCAATCAGCCCCAGCATTTT
CASSQGRAPNQPQHF
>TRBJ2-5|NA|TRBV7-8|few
TGTGCCAGCGGGTTGACAGAGTCCCAAGAGACCCAGTACTTC
CASGLTESQETQYF
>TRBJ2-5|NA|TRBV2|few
TGTGCCAGCAGTGAACTTGGGCGGGAAGGGACCCAGTACTTC
CASSELGREGTQYF
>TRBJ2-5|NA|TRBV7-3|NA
TGTGCCAGCAGCTTAGAAGGGACGGACCAAGAGACCCAGTACTTC
CASSLEGTDQETQYF
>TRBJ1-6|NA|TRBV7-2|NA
TGTGCCAGCAGCTTAGGGGGAAACAACTATAATTCACCCCTCCACTTT
CASSLGGNNYNSPLHF
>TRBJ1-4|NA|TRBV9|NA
TGTGCCAGCAGCGTTGGCCGGGGCTCGGGCGAAAAACTGTTTTTT
CASSVGRGSGEKLFF
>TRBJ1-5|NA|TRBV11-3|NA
TGTGCCAGCAGCCCCGGCGTCCAGCCCCAGCATTTT
CASSPGVQPQHF
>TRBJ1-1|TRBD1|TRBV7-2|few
TGTGCCAGCAGTCGCGACCTCGGACAGGGGGCTGAAGCTTTCTTT
CASSRDLGQGAEAFF